This section outlines one T cell receptor (beta chain) sequence together with its context. The antigen remains undetermined. These data originate in a study of T cell clusters in autoimmune cytopenias. TRB was amplified from approximately 250 ng of peripheral blood genomic DNA per sample. TRB rearrangements were amplified by touch-down multiplex PCR with mixed TRB-A/B primers. TCRdb derives one entry per CDR3 protein from the multiplex PCR reads, leaving out DNA. There are 8,000 to 8,500 distinct CDR3 sequences in the sample, with about 3.3% held by the top ten. Study-level findings and limits: Primary autoimmune cytopenia patients appeared to lack physiological T cell clusters present in healthy donors.

This CDR3 has 15 residues. Germline CDR1 MNHEY, CDR2 SVGAGI. The chain combines TRBV6-5 with TRBJ1-5; as DNA is missing, the TRBD1 call by TCRdb cannot be tested. The sample was peripheral blood. This receptor was obtained from a human donor with an autoimmune cytopenia or autoimmune hepatitis (not recorded which). The CDR3 is CASSYLPGVDQPQHF.